The TCR beta chain described here comes from a study of T cell clonality in common variable immunodeficiency. TCRdb's copy holds only in-frame clones and misses some; the assay was immunoSEQ multiplex PCR. Listed for the sample are 45,000 to 55,000 clones, none seen a single time. Germline CDR1 reads DFQATT; CDR2 reads SNEGSKA (reference sequence). The CDR3 runs 11 residues. Trimming removed 6 bases at V and 4 bases at J, with 10 bases between. The table lists this clone with many counts. The sequenced fragment ends 3 residues before the CDR3 boundary, so the rest is inferred from the germline J gene.

The receptor's source is a person aged 18 to 69 in good health. The sequencing sample was made of peripheral blood mononuclear cells. The chain is built from TRBV20-1 and TRBJ2-7, with D possibly being TRBD1 (6 bases). CDR3 bases read: TGCAGTGCGTCGACAGGATACGAG. Protein sequence: CSASTGYE. The whole CDR3 region reads CSASTGYEQYF.